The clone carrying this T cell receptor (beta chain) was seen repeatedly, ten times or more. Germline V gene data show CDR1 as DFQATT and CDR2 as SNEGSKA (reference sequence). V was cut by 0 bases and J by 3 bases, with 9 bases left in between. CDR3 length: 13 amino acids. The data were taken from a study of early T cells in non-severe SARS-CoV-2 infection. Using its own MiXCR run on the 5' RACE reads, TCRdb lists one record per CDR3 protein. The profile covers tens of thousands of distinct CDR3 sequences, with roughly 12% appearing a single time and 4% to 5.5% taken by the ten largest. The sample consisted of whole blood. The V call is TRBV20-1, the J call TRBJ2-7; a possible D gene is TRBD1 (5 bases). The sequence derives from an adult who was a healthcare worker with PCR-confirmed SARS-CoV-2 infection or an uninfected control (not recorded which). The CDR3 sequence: CSARDLDSYEQYF. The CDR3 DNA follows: TGCAGTGCTAGAGACCTCGACAGCTACGAGCAGTACTTC.